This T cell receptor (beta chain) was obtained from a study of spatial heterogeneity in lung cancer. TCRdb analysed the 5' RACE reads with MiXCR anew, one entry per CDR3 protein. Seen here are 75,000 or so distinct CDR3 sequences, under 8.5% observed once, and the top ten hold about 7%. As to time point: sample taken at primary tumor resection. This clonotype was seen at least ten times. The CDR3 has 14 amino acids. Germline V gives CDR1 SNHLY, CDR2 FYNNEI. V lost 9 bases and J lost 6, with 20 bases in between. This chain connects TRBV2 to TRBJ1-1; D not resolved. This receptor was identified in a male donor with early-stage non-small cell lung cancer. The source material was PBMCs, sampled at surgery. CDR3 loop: CASAAVTAGSEAFF. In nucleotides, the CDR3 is TGTGCCAGTGCCGCGGTCACGGCAGGCTCTGAAGCTTTCTTT.